These 15 T cell receptor beta chains were all obtained from the same sample, sequenced in a study of T cell responses to AZD1222 COVID-19 vaccine. Assay: immunoSEQ multiplex PCR; the TCRdb copy retains only in-frame clones and omits some. The sample comprises 120,000 or so clones, 80% to 90% of which are singletons, and approximately 8.1% rests with the top ten. Sample: peripheral blood, taken on day 0 of AZD1222 vaccination. All receptors derive from an adult in good health.

This clone was counted only a few times. The chain's CDR3 is CASRPGLAGETQYF. The CDR3 DNA is TGCGCCAGCCGGCCGGGACTAGCGGGAGAGACCCAGTACTTC. The chain employs TRBV5-1 and TRBJ2-5; 12 bases are shared with TRBD2. CDR3 length equals 14 residues. The germline V gene encodes CDR1 SGHRS and CDR2 YFSETQ. After removal of 7 bases from V and 4 bases from J, the junction contained 5 bases not matched to a gene.

The V and J genes are TRBV4-1 and TRBJ2-2; a possible D gene is TRBD2 (6 bases). From germline, CDR1 is MGHRA and CDR2 YSYEKL. The ends were cut back, 7 bases at V and 5 bases at J, with 14 bases in the middle. The CDR3 covers 14 residues. CDR3 nucleotide sequence: TGCGCCAGCACCCTCGGGAGTGGTACCGGGGAGCTGTTTTTT. It encodes CASTLGSGTGELFF.

The J gene is TRBJ2-7, the V gene TRBV9; 7 nucleotides agree with TRBD2. The germline V gene encodes CDR1 SGDLS and CDR2 YYNGEE. V trimming: 3 bases; J trimming: 0 bases; junction bases outside the gene matches: 3. The CDR3 totals 14 residues. The CDR3 here is CASSGGGDSYEQYF. The CDR3 DNA reads TGTGCCAGCAGCGGCGGGGGAGACTCCTACGAGCAGTACTTC.

This chain uses TRBV6-5 with TRBJ1-1; tentative D call: TRBD1 (5 bases). The ends were cut back, 6 bases at V and 1 base at J, with 15 bases in the middle. The V gene's germline CDR1 is MNHEY and CDR2 SVGAGI. There are 15 residues in the CDR3. The CDR3 loop reads CASRPWDGKNTEAFF. CDR3 sequence (DNA): TGTGCCAGCAGACCTTGGGACGGAAAGAACACTGAAGCTTTCTTT.

The chain combines TRBV6-5 with TRBJ2-5; perhaps D is TRBD1 or TRBD2 (5 bases each). The CDR3 runs to 13 residues. Germline loops: CDR1 MNHEY, CDR2 SVGAGI. Trimming took 2 bases from V and 5 from J, leaving 9 bases between them. The CDR3 DNA sequence: TGTGCCAGCAGTTACGGGGGACGGGAGACCCAGTACTTC. Protein: CASSYGGRETQYF.

The chain combines TRBV24-1 with TRBJ2-5; 9 bases map to TRBD2. The CDR3 is 15 residues long. After removal of 5 bases from V and 1 base from J, the junction contained 4 bases not matched to a gene. Germline CDR1 is KGHDR and CDR2 is SFDVKD. The chain's CDR3 is CATSVRLAAQETQYF. The CDR3 DNA reads TGTGCCACCAGTGTTCGACTAGCGGCCCAAGAGACCCAGTACTTC.

V usage is TRBV6-5 and J usage is TRBJ1-2; the match to TRBD1 covers 8 bases. The V and J ends lost 4 bases and 7 bases, in that order; junction bases with no gene match: 8. The germline V gene encodes CDR1 MNHEY and CDR2 SVGAGI. The CDR3 is 14 amino acids. The CDR3 nucleotides are TGTGCCAGCAGTTCTCATGGACAGGGAGGTGGCTACACCTTC. Translation: CASSSHGQGGGYTF.

This chain joins TRBV13 and TRBJ2-1; D gene uncertain. Germline V gene data show CDR1 as PRHDT and CDR2 as FYEKMQ (reference sequence). The CDR3 covers 15 residues. V was clipped by 7 bases and J by 0 bases, with 13 bases between them. Here the CDR3 DNA reads TGTGCCAGCAACACCCGACTGCACTCCTACAATGAGCAGTTCTTC. This sequence encodes CASNTRLHSYNEQFF.

The rearrangement links TRBV7-2 to TRBJ1-6; 7 nucleotides match TRBD1. With V trimmed by 3 bases and J by 5 bases, 13 bases remained unmatched. CDR3 size: 18 residues. CDR1 is SGHTA and CDR2 is FQGNSA in the germline V gene. CDR3 protein: CASSLALNRGLNNSPLHF. The DNA for the CDR3 is TGTGCCAGCAGCTTGGCCCTGAACAGGGGCCTAAATAATTCACCCCTCCACTTT.

This chain links TRBV28 with TRBJ2-3, with TRBD2 identical over 10 bases. The V gene's germline CDR1 is MDHEN and CDR2 SYDVKM. V gave up 3 bases and J gave up 2 bases; unmatched junction bases: 11. The CDR3 is 18 residues long. The CDR3 coding sequence is TGTGCCAGCAGTTTTCCCTTTGCACTAGCGGGGAACACAGATACGCAGTATTTT. Protein: CASSFPFALAGNTDTQYF.

The chain recombines TRBV11-3 with TRBJ2-2, with 7 bases identical to TRBD2. This CDR3 is built from 13 residues. V was clipped by 1 base and J by 7 bases; unmatched bases: 0. Looked up from germline, CDR1 is SGHNT and CDR2 is YENEEA. The CDR3 loop is CASSLGEGGELFF. The CDR3 DNA follows: TGTGCCAGCAGCTTAGGGGAGGGCGGGGAGCTGTTTTTT.

The chain couples TRBV5-4 to TRBJ2-7; TRBD2 agrees at 8 bases. The CDR3 totals 15 residues. V shed 3 bases, J shed 3 bases, and the junction held 8 bases outside the gene matches. Germline-derived CDR1 and CDR2 are SGHNT and YYREEE (reference sequence). The CDR3 spells CASSSPSGGLYEQYF. The CDR3 nucleotides are TGTGCCAGCAGCTCCCCCAGCGGGGGACTCTACGAGCAGTACTTC.

The chain uses TRBV4-2 and TRBJ2-1, with D perhaps matching TRBD2 (6 bases). Germline CDR1 reads LGHNA; CDR2 reads YNFKEQ. Trimming took off 2 bases at V and 0 bases at J, with 14 bases between the two ends. The CDR3 runs 17 residues. The CDR3 spells CASSQYGGASSYNEQFF. CDR3 nucleotides: TGTGCCAGCAGCCAATATGGCGGGGCGAGCTCCTACAATGAGCAGTTCTTC.

The chain couples TRBV13 to TRBJ1-4; TRBD1 is a possible D gene (6 bases). This CDR3 contains 15 residues. Germline CDR1 is PRHDT and CDR2 is FYEKMQ (reference sequence). Trimming left V 2 bases short and J 2 bases short, with 9 bases between. Here the CDR3 reads CASSLKGDTNEKLFF. CDR3 DNA: TGTGCCAGCAGCTTAAAGGGGGACACTAATGAAAAACTGTTTTTT.

This sequence joins TRBV9 and TRBJ2-3; 11 nucleotides match TRBD2. The length of the CDR3 is 17 residues. Germline assignment: CDR1 SGDLS and CDR2 YYNGEE. Trimming cost V 4 bases and J 5 bases; bases outside gene matches: 12. In nucleotides, the CDR3 is TGTGCCAGCAGCCCGCCGAGTAGCGGGAGGGTTGGAGATACGCAGTATTTT. As protein: CASSPPSSGRVGDTQYF.